This T cell receptor (beta chain) came from a study of control samples from healthy donors and cancer patients. TCRdb's copy holds only in-frame clones and misses some; the assay was immunoSEQ multiplex PCR. The sample has tens of thousands of clones, 89% seen once. The V and J ends lost 4 bases and 0 bases respectively, with 7 bases between them. CDR3 length: 13 residues. Looked up from germline, CDR1 is LGHDT and CDR2 is YNNKEL (reference sequence). This receptor was taken from a man aged 60 to 69 with colorectal cancer. The V gene is TRBV3-1 (or the pseudogene TRBV3-2), the J gene TRBJ2-7, with D perhaps TRBD1 (5 bases). Material for sequencing was PBMCs. The CDR3: CASSRQGSYEQYF. CDR3 bases: TGTGCCAGCAGCCGTCAGGGCTCCTACGAGCAGTACTTC.